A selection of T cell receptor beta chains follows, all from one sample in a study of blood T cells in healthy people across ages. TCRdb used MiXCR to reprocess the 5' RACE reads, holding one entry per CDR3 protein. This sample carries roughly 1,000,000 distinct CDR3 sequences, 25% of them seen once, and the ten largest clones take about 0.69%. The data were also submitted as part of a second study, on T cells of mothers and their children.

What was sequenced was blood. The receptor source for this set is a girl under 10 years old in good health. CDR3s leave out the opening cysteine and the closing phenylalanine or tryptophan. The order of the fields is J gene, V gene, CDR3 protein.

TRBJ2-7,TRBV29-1,SVARTASSYEQY
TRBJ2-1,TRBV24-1,ATSEKTPVRTGRNEQF
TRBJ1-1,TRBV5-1,ASSSAGTGYTEAF
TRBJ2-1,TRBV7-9,ASSPGPPEYNEQF
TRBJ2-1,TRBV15,ATSYARHNEQF
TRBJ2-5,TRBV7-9,ASLSDQETQY
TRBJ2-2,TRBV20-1,SALLAGANTGELF
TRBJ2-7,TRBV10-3,AISAGQNEQY
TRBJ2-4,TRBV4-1,ASSPRVVPKNIQY
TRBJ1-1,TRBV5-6,ASSSTGENTEAF
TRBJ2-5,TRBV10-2,ASSGSTGRSQTQY
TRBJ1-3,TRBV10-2,ASGDRAAGNTIY
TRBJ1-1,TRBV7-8,ASSLKLEAVQAF
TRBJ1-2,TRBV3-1,ASSLWVAAEGYT
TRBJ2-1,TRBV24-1,ATSEVGTWNEQF
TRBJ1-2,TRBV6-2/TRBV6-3,ASSYTPTENGYT
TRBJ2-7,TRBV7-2,ASSSARDRGYEQY
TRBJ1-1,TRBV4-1,ASTHITGTQEAF
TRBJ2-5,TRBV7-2,ASSFISGGKETQY
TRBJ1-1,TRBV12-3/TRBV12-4,ASSGGTGSRTEAF
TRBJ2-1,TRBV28,ATKGTYNEQF
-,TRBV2,ASSEAGARGLNEQF
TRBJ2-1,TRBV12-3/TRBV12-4,ASSWRTSPNEQF
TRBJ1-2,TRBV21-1,ASRRDLHYGYT
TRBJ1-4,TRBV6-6,ASSPPYFEEKLF
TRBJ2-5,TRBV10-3,AISGGLKGKETQY
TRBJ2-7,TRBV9,ASSARDSNTYEQY
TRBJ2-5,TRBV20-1,SARTGGYQETQY
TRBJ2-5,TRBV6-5,ASRATGAGETQY
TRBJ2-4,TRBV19,ASSIGRTGIGY
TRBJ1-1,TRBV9,ASSVGKGVTEAF
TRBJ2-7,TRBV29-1,SVELPGRPTYGEQY
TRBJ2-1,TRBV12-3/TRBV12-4,ASSKGLARGLDNEQF
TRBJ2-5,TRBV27,ASRKRAGGMETQY
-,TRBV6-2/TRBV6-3,ASSYSNQNGPEQY
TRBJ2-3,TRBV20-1,SAQDRITDTQY
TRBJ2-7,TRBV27,ASIDRGGGSYEQY
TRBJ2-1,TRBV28,ASKLRAGARANEQF
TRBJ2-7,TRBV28,ASSLAGTAYEQY
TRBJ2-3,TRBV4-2,ASSPRDGSADTQY
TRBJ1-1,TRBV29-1,SGQGIQSANTEAF
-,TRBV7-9,ASGFSYNEQF
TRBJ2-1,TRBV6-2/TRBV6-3,ASSKVAGGRYNEQF
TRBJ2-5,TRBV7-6,ASSLGGSGTYQETQY
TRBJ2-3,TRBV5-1,ASSLYGINTDTQY
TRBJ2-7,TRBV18,ASSSYRDPYEQY
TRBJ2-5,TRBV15,ATSSGHQTQY
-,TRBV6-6,ASSYAHKAYEQY
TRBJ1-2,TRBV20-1,SVGTDRENGYT
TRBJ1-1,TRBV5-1,ASSLDPPNTEAF
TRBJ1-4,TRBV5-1,ASSLEGNYSEKLF